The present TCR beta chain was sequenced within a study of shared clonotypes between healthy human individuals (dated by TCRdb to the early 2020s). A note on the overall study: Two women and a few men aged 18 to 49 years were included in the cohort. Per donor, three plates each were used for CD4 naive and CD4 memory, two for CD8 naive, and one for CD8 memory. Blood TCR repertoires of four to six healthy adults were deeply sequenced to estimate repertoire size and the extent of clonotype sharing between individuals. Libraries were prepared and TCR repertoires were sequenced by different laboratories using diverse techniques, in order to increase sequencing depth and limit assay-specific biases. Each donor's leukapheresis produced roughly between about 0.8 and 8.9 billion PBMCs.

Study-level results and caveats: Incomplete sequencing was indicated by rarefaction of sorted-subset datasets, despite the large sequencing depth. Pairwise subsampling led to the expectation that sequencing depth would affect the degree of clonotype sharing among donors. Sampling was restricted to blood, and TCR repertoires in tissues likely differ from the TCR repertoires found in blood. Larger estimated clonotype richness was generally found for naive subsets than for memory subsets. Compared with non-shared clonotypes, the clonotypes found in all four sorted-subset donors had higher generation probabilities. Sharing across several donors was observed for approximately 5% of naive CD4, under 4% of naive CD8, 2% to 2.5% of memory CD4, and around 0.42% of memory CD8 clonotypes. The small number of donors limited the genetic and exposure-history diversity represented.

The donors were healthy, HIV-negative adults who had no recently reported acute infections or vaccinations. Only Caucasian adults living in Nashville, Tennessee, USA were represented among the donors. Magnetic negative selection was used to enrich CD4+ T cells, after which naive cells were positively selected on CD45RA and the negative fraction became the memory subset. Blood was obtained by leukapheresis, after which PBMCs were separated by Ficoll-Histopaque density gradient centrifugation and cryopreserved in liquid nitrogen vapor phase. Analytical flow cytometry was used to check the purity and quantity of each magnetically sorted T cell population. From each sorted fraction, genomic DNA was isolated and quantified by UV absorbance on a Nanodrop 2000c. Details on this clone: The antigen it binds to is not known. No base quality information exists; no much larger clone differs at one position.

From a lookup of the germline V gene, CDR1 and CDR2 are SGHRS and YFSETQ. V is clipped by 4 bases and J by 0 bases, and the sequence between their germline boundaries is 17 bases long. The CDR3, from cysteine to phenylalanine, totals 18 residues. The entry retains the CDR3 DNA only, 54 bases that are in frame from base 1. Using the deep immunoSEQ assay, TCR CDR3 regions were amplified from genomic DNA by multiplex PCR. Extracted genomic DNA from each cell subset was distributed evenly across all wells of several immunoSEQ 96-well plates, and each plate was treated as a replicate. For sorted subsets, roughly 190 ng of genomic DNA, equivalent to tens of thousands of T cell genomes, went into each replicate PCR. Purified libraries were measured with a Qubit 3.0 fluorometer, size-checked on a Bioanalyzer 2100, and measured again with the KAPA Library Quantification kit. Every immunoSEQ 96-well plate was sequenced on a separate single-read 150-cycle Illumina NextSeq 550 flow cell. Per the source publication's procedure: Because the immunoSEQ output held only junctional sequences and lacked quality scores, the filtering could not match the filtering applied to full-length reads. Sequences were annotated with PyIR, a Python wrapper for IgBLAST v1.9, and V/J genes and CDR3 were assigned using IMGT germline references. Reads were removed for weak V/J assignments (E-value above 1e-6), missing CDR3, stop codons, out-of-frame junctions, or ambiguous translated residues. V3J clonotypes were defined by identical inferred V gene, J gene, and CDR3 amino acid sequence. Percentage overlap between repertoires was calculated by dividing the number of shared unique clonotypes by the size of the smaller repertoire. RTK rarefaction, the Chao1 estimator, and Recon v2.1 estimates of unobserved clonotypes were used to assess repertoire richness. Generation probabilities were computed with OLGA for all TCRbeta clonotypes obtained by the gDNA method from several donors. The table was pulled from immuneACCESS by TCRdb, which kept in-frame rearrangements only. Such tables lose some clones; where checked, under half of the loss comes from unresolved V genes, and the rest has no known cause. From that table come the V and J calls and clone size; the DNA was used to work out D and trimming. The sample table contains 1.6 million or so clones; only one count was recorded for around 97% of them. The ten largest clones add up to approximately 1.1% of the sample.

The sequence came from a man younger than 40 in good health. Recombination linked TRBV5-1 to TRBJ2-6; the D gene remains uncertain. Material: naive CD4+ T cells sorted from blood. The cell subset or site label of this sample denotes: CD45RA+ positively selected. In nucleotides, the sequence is TGCGCCAGCAGCAACTACCGCGGTGTTACCTCTGGGGCCAACGTCCTGACTTTC. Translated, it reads CASSNYRGVTSGANVLTF. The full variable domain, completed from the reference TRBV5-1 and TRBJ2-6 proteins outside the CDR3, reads KAGVTQTPRYLIKTRGQQVTLSCSPISGHRSVSWYQQTPGQGLQFLFEYFSETQRNKGNFPGRFSGRQFSNSRSEMNVSTLELGDSALYLCASSNYRGVTSGANVLTFGAGSRLTVL.